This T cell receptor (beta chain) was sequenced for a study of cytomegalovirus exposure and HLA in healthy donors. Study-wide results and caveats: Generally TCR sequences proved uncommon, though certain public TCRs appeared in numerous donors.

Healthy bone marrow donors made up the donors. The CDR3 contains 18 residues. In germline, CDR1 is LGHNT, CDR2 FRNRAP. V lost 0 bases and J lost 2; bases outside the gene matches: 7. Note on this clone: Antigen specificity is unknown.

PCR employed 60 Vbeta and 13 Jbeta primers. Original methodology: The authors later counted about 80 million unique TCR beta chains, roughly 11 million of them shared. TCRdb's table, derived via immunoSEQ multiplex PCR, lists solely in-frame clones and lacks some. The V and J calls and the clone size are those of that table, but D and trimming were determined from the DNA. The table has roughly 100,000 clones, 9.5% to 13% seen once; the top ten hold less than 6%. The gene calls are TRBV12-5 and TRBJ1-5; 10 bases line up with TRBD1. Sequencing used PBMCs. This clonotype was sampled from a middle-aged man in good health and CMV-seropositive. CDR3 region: CASGLVIGQGVGNQPQHF. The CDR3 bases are TGTGCTAGTGGTTTGGTAATCGGACAGGGGGTTGGCAATCAGCCCCAGCATTTT.